This TCR beta chain was sequenced during a study of blood T cell repertoires in COVID-19 (dated by TCRdb to the early 2020s). Concerning the study at large: Samples covering the acute and convalescent phases of COVID-19 were provided by collaborators in the United States, Italy and Spain. Samples came from the ongoing ImmuneRACE study (first 160 participants) plus 1,254 subjects from 6 global collaborators. Subjects who had been exposed to COVID-19, were actively infected with it, or had recovered from it provided the deeply sampled blood TCRbeta repertoires that made up the dataset. The repertoires were released in a freely available public database intended as a resource for research on the immune response to SARS-CoV-2. HLA class I and class II types, where available, came from metadata supplied by the sample provider rather than from assay-based typing. Nearly every sample came with metadata listing a de-identified subject ID, COVID-19 status, age in years and sex. The material from the prospective study consisted of cDNA or gDNA derived from T cells, B-cell-depleted T cells, or PBMCs.

Study-wide findings and limitations: How much clinical and demographic metadata was included differed by source and by participant, and the metadata was provided uncurated.

The germline V gene supplies CDR1 SNHLY and CDR2 FYNNEI. The CDR3 covers 14 residues, taking in both the cysteine and the phenylalanine. This entry keeps only the CDR3 DNA: 42 bases, framed from base 1. Unmatched junction bases come to 2, with V trimmed by 2 bases and J by 4 bases. The immunoSEQ Assay, a bias-controlled multiplex PCR, was used to amplify TCRbeta CDR3 regions from genomic DNA. The paper's processing steps were these. Within the assay, amplification of reference gene primers was used to estimate how many nucleated cells each sample contained. To quantify the absolute abundance of each unique TCRbeta CDR3 rearrangement, sequence reads were collapsed and filtered. For each sample, productive Simpson clonality was calculated by taking the square root of Simpson's diversity index across productive rearrangements. This immuneACCESS table, as held by TCRdb, lists in-frame sequences with V and J called but not all clones. Of the missing ones, under half trace to an unresolved V gene in checked studies; the others have no known cause. The V and J calls and clone size were taken over from that table, and D and trimming were inferred from the DNA. The sample table holds about 200,000 clones, of which roughly 75% were seen once. Less than 6% of the sample belongs to the ten largest clones.

This clone has a single count. There is no known antigen for this receptor. The input lacks base qualities; no much larger clone sits a single base away. Collaborating institutions collected whole blood in K2EDTA tubes following their own protocols. For TCRbeta analysis, collaborator samples were shipped as frozen whole blood, as isolated PBMCs, or as DNA extracted from either sample type. Sequencing used peripheral blood. The chain links TRBV2 with TRBJ1-5, with TRBD1 identical over 7 junction bases. The source of this sequence is a woman in her 70s with acute or convalescent COVID-19. The DNA reads as follows: TGTGCCAGCAGTGAAAGGGACAGAAATCAGCCCCAGCATTTT. It translates as CASSERDRNQPQHF.